This is a list of T cell receptor beta chains from one sample in a study of blood T cells in healthy people across ages. Via MiXCR, TCRdb re-called the 5' RACE reads, giving one row per CDR3 protein. The table has fewer than 2,000,000 distinct CDR3 sequences, about two fifths seen once. Specimen: blood. The receptors were gathered from a human donor in good health. CDR3s include the opening cysteine and the closing phenylalanine or tryptophan. The D gene is left open where the match is weak. Clone size is stated in some rows and not others, as once, few, many or a class when expanded.

D gene	clone size	V gene	J gene	CDR3 DNA	CDR3 protein
NA	NA	TRBV12-3/TRBV12-4	TRBJ1-2	TGTGCCAGCAGGCCGGGACATAACTATGGCTACACCTTC	CASRPGHNYGYTF
NA	NA	TRBV10-3	TRBJ1-5	TGTGCCATCAGTGAGCGGGAAAGAAATAATCAGCCCCAGCATTTT	CAISERERNNQPQHF
NA	NA	TRBV12-3/TRBV12-4	TRBJ1-2	TGTGCCACCGCTCCAACGAGGGCTAACTATGGCTACACCTTC	CATAPTRANYGYTF
TRBD1	NA	TRBV24-1	TRBJ2-5	TGTGCCACCAGTGATTACATCAACAGGGGGGATTTGGAGACCCAGTACTTC	CATSDYINRGDLETQYF
NA	NA	TRBV4-2	TRBJ2-2	TGTGCCAGCAGCCAAGAACCCTTGGTCGGTACCGGGGAGCGGTTTTTT	CASSQEPLVGTGERFF
NA	few	TRBV12-3/TRBV12-4	TRBJ2-3	TGTGCCAGCAGTGGAGGGACAACAGTCACAGATACGCAGTATTTT	CASSGGTTVTDTQYF
NA	few	TRBV9	TRBJ1-5	TGTGCCAGCAGCGTCGATGGCAATCAGCCCCAGCATTTT	CASSVDGNQPQHF
NA	NA	TRBV7-7	TRBJ1-1	TGTGCTAGCAGCTTAGCATCGCACACTGAAGCTTTCTTT	CASSLASHTEAFF
NA	few	TRBV4-2	TRBJ1-1	TGTGCCAGCAGCCAAGAAGTCTTTCGGGGAGGCGCTGAAGCTTTCTTT	CASSQEVFRGGAEAFF
NA	NA	TRBV5-1	TRBJ1-1	TGCGCCAGCAGCAATCCGGGAACTGAAGCTTTCTTT	CASSNPGTEAFF
TRBD1	few	TRBV6-5	TRBJ2-1	TGTGCCACTGGAGGGACAGGGGGTAACAATGAGCAGTTCTTC	CATGGTGGNNEQFF
NA	NA	TRBV28	TRBJ1-1	TGTGCCAGCATCCAAAGCCGGGACCGAATTGAAGCTTTCTTT	CASIQSRDRIEAFF
NA	NA	TRBV5-4	TRBJ2-1	TGTGCCAGCAGCCGATTTGGTCCCTACAATGAGCAGTTCTTC	CASSRFGPYNEQFF
TRBD1	NA	TRBV4-1	TRBJ2-6	TGCGCCAGCAGCCAAGGCATACTCGGGACAGGGGTAGGGGCCAACGTCCTGACTTTC	CASSQGILGTGVGANVLTF
TRBD2	NA	TRBV20-1	TRBJ2-7	TGCAGTGGACTAGCGGGGGGCAGGAGCTCCTACGAGCAGTACTTC	CSGLAGGRSSYEQYF
NA	many	TRBV5-1	TRBJ2-1	TGCGCCAGCAGTTCCCTCTTAACAGGTCTCGGCTACAATGAGCAGTTCTTC	CASSSLLTGLGYNEQFF
TRBD1	NA	TRBV5-1	TRBJ2-3	TGCGCCAGCAGCTTGCAGACAGGGTCGGGAGATACGCAGTATTTT	CASSLQTGSGDTQYF
TRBD2	few	TRBV7-2	TRBJ2-1	TGTGCCAGCAGTGTCCAGCGGGGTACGTACAATGAGCAGTTCTTC	CASSVQRGTYNEQFF
TRBD2	NA	TRBV6-2/TRBV6-3	TRBJ2-5	TGTGCCAGCAGTTACGGGGAGGGGTATTTCGATGAGCAGTACTTC	CASSYGEGYFDEQYF
TRBD1	NA	TRBV14	TRBJ1-4	TGTGCCAGCAGCCAAGATCGGAGGGACAGAGTTAATGAAAAACTGTTTTTT	CASSQDRRDRVNEKLFF
NA	few	TRBV6-1	TRBJ2-1	TGTGCCAGCAGTGAACTAGGGGTACTTACGGAGTTCTTC	CASSELGVLTEFF
NA	few	TRBV10-3	TRBJ2-7	TGTGCCACGGCACAGTCTAGGGGACACAGCTCCTACGAGCAGTACTTC	CATAQSRGHSSYEQYF
TRBD1	NA	TRBV27	TRBJ2-3	TGTGCCAGCAGTTCCCGGACAGGACCAGATACGCAGTATTTT	CASSSRTGPDTQYF
NA	few	TRBV29-1	TRBJ1-2	TGCAGCGTTGGGGGCAGAGTCCATGGCTACACCTTC	CSVGGRVHGYTF
NA	NA	TRBV10-3	TRBJ2-1	TGTACCATCAGATTTGGGGGGAACAATGAGCAGTTCTTC	CTIRFGGNNEQFF
TRBD1	NA	TRBV20-1	TRBJ2-7	TGCAGTGCAACAGCCCCCACAGGGGACTCCTACGAGCAGTACTTC	CSATAPTGDSYEQYF
NA	NA	TRBV6-1	TRBJ2-2	TGTGCCAGCAGTGAACATCTCTCTTCATACGGGGAGCTGTTTTTT	CASSEHLSSYGELFF
NA	NA	TRBV5-1	TRBJ2-2	TGCGCCAGCAGCCAAACAGGGTCCAGCGGGGAGCTGTTTTTT	CASSQTGSSGELFF
NA	once	TRBV7-2	TRBJ2-5	TGTGCCAGCAGCTTAACCGGACTAACGGCAGTGTACTTC	CASSLTGLTAVYF
NA	few	TRBV12-3/TRBV12-4	TRBJ2-1	TGTGCCAGCAGTTATCAGGGTGAGGGTGAGCAGTTCTTC	CASSYQGEGEQFF
TRBD2	NA	TRBV27	TRBJ2-7	TGTGCCAGCAGTTTGTCTAGCGGGGGGTTCCACGAGCAGTACTTC	CASSLSSGGFHEQYF
NA	NA	TRBV7-9	TRBJ1-2	TGTGCCAGCATCAAAAAGCACCCCGGTGGCTACACCTTC	CASIKKHPGGYTF
NA	few	TRBV7-3	TRBJ2-1	TGTGCCAGCAGCCTAAACAGGGTTGGTGAGCAGTTCTTC	CASSLNRVGEQFF
NA	NA	TRBV7-6	TRBJ2-7	TGTGCCAGCAGCTTAGTCCCGGGGGGCCTAGGTTACGAGCAGTACTTC	CASSLVPGGLGYEQYF
NA	few	TRBV7-2	TRBJ2-7	TGTGCCAGCACCCTGGGCGGTGGGGCCTACGAGCAGTACTTC	CASTLGGGAYEQYF
TRBD1	NA	TRBV29-1	TRBJ2-1	TGCAGCTTCCTGAATATCGACAGGGGGTTGTCATTGTTCTTC	CSFLNIDRGLSLFF
TRBD1	NA	TRBV10-3	TRBJ1-2	TGTGCCGTCAGTGACCCGGGACAGCTAGCTAACTATGGCTACACCTTC	CAVSDPGQLANYGYTF
TRBD2	many	TRBV4-3	TRBJ2-4	TGCGCCAGCAGCCCTCAGGGACTAGCGGGGGGGTTAAACATTCAGTACTTC	CASSPQGLAGGLNIQYF
NA	few	TRBV7-3	TRBJ2-3	TGTGCCAGCAGCTTGGGGGGTGGTATGGATACGCAGTATTTT	CASSLGGGMDTQYF
TRBD1	NA	TRBV7-9	TRBJ2-2	TGTGCCGGCAACAGGGGGCGTGACACCGGGGAGCTGTTTTTT	CAGNRGRDTGELFF
TRBD1	few	TRBV20-1	TRBJ1-4	TGCAGTGCTGAGAGGGACAGGGGCGAAAAACTGTTTTTT	CSAERDRGEKLFF
NA	NA	TRBV29-1	TRBJ1-1	TGCAGCGCTGAAGACGGGGACCTTTACACTGAAGCTTTCTTT	CSAEDGDLYTEAFF
NA	few	TRBV10-3	TRBJ1-6	TGTGCCATCAGTGAGAGGGGGAGGGAAGATTCACCCCTCCACTTT	CAISERGREDSPLHF
NA	NA	TRBV5-1	TRBJ2-3	TGCGCCAGCAGCTTTACTACCCGGGCCCTAGCAGATACAGATACGCAGTATTTT	CASSFTTRALADTDTQYF